This TCR beta chain was captured by sequencing in a study of T cell responses to AZD1222 COVID-19 vaccine. General study points: At baseline, seropositivity was found in only six or seven AZD1222 recipients. Possibly, clonal diversity was underestimated; donors were largely white British and included more females. The CD4 TCRs associated with vaccination extended across spike and predominated at 160-218 and 743-854.

Using immunoSEQ multiplex PCR, the repertoire was profiled, and TCRdb retains in-frame clones only, with some absent. The sample shows about 180,000 clones, about 89% of them seen only once. Comments on this clone: Its antigen is unknown.

The sequence derives from an adult in good health. The specimen was peripheral blood, collected on day 0 of AZD1222 vaccination.

Written as DNA, the CDR3 is TGTGCCAGCAGTTTATGGGGGTTCACTGAAGCTTTCTTT. Protein: CASSLWGFTEAFF. The chain joins TRBV12-3 or TRBV12-4 to TRBJ1-1; tentatively, D is TRBD1 (5 bases). Deletions cut 2 bases from V and 4 bases from J, with 8 bases between. The CDR3 is made up of 13 amino acids.